This TCR beta chain was sequenced in a study of T cell repertoires in cytomegalovirus infection (dated by TCRdb to 2018 to 2020). Study-level background: Peptide stimulations targeted recently identified HLA-C-restricted CMV epitopes, whose presentation resists viral immunomodulation, together with well-studied HLA-B-restricted epitopes. Because public TCR beta signatures pointed to carriage of CMV infection together with the matching HLA type, the HLA type of each donor mattered for the analysis.

The treatment or condition label for this specimen denotes: in vitro stimulation with specific CMV peptide epitopes to enrich CMV-specific T cells. The instrument was an Illumina HiSeq 1500. TCRdb reanalyzed the raw reads on its own, using fastp at Q25 for trimming and MiXCR for clone calling, and kept in-frame beta chains. Each record represents a unique CDR3 protein, reported with the most common genes and DNA among its rows. The sample table shows about 360,000 distinct CDR3 sequences, and about 35% are seen once. Roughly 14% of the sample is taken by the ten largest. Points the paper makes about the study in general: The ex vivo response was dominated by HLA-C-restricted CMV-specific TCR beta clonotypes, which also provided the single most frequent clonotype in two of eight donors. Carriers of CMV infection plus the relevant HLA type were discriminated by the cumulative frequency of public TCR beta family members in the study cohort and in an independent roughly 370-donor cohort.

Comments on this clonotype: Its antigen remains unidentified. There are no base qualities to consult, and no much larger clone falls within one base.

The sequencing used cultured PBMCs, collected from culture after CMV antigen stimulation. The receptor was isolated from a human donor in good health (CMV status not recorded). Some clones in this sample may be carry-over from other donors' samples.

CDR3 protein: CASNTLAGPPGEQFF. The sequence in DNA is TGTGCCAGCAATACCCTAGCGGGGCCTCCGGGGGAGCAGTTCTTC. The chain joins TRBV7-9 to TRBJ2-1; 9 junctional bases match TRBD2. Taken from cysteine to phenylalanine, the CDR3 has 15 residues. Only the CDR3 region is kept as DNA, spanning 45 bases read in frame from base 1. In the germline V gene (reference sequence), CDR1 corresponds to SEHNR and CDR2 to FQNEAQ. The germline V end is reduced by 7 bases and the J end by 10 bases; junction bases left unmatched: 14.